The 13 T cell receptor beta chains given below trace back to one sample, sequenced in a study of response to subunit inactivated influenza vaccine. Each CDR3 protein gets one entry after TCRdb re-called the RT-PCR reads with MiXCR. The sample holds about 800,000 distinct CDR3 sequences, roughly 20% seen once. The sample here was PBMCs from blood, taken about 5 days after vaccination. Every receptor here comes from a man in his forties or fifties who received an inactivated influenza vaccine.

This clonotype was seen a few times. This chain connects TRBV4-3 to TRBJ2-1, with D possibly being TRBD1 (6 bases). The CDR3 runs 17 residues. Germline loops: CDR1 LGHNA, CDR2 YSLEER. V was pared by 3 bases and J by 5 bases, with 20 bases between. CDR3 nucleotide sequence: TGCGCCAGCAGCCAGGGATTCTCAGGGGTTTTAAACAATGAGCAGTTCTTC. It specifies CASSQGFSGVLNNEQFF.

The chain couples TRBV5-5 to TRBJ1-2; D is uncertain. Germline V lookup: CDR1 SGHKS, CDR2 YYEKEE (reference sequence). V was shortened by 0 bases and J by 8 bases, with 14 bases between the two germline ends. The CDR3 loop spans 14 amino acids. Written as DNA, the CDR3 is TGTGCCAGCAGCTTGGATTACACAGTCAACGGCTACACCTTC. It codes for CASSLDYTVNGYTF. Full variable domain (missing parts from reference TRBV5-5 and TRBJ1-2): DAGVTQSPTHLIKTRGQQVTLRCSPISGHKSVSWYQQVLGQGPQFIFQYYEKEERGRGNFPDRFSARQFPNYSSELNVNALLLGDSALYLCASSLDYTVNGYTFGSGTRLTVV.

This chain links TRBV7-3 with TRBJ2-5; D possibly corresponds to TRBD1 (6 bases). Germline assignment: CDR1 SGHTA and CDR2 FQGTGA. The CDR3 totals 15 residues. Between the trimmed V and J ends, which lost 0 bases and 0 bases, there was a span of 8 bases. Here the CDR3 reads CASSLTGQHQETQYF. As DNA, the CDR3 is TGTGCCAGCAGCTTAACAGGACAGCACCAAGAGACCCAGTACTTC.

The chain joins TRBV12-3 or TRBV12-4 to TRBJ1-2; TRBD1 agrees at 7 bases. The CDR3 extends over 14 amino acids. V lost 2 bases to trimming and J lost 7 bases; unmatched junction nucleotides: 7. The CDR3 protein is CASSLKQGGFGYTF. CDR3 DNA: TGTGCCAGCAGTTTAAAGCAGGGGGGATTTGGCTACACCTTC.

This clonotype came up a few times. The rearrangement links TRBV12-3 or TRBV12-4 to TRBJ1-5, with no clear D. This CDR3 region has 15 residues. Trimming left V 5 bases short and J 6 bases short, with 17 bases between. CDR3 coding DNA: TGTGCCAGCAGTCCTGAGAGCCTGAACCGTCAGCCCCAGCATTTT. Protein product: CASSPESLNRQPQHF.

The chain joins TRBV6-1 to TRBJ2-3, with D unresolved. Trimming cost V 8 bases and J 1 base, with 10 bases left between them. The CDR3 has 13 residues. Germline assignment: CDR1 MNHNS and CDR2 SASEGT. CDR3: CASFHQCTDTQYF. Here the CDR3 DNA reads TGTGCCAGCTTTCATCAATGCACAGATACGCAGTATTTT.

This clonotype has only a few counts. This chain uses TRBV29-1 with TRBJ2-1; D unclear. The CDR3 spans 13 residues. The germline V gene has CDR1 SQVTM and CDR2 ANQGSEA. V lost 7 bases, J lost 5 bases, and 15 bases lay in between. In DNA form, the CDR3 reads TGCAGCGGTAACACTCGCACACACAATGAGCAGTTCTTC. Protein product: CSGNTRTHNEQFF.

This CDR3 reads CAISGTWEVTGANVLTF. The CDR3 DNA is TGTGCCATCAGCGGGACGTGGGAAGTCACTGGGGCCAACGTCCTGACTTTC. The rearrangement uses TRBV10-3 and TRBJ2-6; D may match TRBD1 or TRBD2 (5 bases each). CDR1 is ENHRY and CDR2 is SYGVKD in the germline V gene. The length of the CDR3 is 17 residues. With 6 bases removed from V and 2 bases from J, the gap between germline ends came to 17 bases.

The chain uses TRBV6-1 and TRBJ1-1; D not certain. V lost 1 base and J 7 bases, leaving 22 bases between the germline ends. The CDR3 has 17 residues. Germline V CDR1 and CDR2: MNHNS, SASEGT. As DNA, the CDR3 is TGTGCCAGCAGTGAAGGGACGGTGTTTAGAAGGTCGGTTGAAGCTTTCTTT. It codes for CASSEGTVFRRSVEAFF.

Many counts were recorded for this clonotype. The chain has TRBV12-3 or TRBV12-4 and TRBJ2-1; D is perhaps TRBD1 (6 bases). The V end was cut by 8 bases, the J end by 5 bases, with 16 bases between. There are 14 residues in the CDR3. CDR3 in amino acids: CASVQGFGNNEQFF. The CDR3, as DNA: TGTGCCAGCGTCCAGGGGTTCGGGAACAATGAGCAGTTCTTC.

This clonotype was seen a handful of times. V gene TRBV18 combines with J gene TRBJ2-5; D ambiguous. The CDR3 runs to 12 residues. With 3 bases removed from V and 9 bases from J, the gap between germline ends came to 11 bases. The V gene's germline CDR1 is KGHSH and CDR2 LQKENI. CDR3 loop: CASSPPSLAQYF. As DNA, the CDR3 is TGTGCCAGCTCACCCCCGAGCTTGGCCCAGTACTTC.

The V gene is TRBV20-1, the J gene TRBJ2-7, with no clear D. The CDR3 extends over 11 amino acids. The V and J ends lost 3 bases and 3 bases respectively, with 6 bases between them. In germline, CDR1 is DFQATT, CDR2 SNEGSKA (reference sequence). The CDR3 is CSASRVYEQYF. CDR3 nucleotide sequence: TGCAGTGCTAGCCGAGTCTACGAGCAGTACTTC.

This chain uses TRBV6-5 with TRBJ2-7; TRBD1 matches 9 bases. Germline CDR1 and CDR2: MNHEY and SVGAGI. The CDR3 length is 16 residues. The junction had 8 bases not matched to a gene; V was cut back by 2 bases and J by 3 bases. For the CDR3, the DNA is TGTGCCAGCAGTTACCCCAGTGGGACAGGGAACTACGAGCAGTACTTC. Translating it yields CASSYPSGTGNYEQYF.